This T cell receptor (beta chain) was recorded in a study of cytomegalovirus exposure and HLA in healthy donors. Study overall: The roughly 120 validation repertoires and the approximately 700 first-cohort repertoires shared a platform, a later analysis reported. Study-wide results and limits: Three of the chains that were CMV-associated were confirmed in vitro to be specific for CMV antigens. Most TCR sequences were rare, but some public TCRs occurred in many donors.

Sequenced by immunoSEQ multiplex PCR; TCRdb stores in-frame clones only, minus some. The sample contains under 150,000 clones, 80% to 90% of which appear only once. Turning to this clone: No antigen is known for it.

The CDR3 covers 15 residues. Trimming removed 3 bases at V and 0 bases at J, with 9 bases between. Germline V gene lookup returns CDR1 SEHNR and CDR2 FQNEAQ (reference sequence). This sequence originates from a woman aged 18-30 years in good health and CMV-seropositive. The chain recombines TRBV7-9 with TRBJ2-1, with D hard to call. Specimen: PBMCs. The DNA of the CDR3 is TGTGCCAGCAGCTTGAGAAGGAGCTCCTACAATGAGCAGTTCTTC. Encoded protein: CASSLRRSSYNEQFF.